These T cell receptor beta chains were read from a single sample in a study of spatial heterogeneity in lung cancer. TCRdb re-called the 5' RACE reads with MiXCR, one entry per CDR3 protein. This table has about 38,000 distinct CDR3 sequences, roughly 8% appearing once. The sample here was PBMCs, taken at surgery. These receptor sequences come from a male donor with early-stage non-small cell lung cancer. The CDR3 runs from the conserved cysteine through the conserved F or W. Each record gives: D gene, J gene, V gene, clone size, CDR3 DNA, CDR3 protein. The D gene is left open where the match is weak. Rows may omit the clone size; those that give it use once, few, many or a size class.

d_call: TRBD1; j_call: TRBJ2-2; v_call: TRBV9; clone_size: few; cdr3_nt: TGTGCCAGCAGCGGGACAGGGGGCGAAATTCAGGCTATCGGGGAGCTGTTTTTT; cdr3_aa: CASSGTGGEIQAIGELFF
d_call: NA; j_call: TRBJ2-3; v_call: TRBV11-3; clone_size: NA; cdr3_nt: TGTGCCAGCAGCGGGACGGATATGGACACAGATACGCAGTATTTT; cdr3_aa: CASSGTDMDTDTQYF
d_call: TRBD1; j_call: TRBJ1-4; v_call: TRBV4-1; clone_size: few; cdr3_nt: TGCGCCAGCAGCCAAGATCCCAGGGGGGGACTGTTTTTT; cdr3_aa: CASSQDPRGGLFF
d_call: NA; j_call: TRBJ2-2; v_call: TRBV30; clone_size: once; cdr3_nt: TGTGCCTGGAGTGTATCTTGGGGACGCGCCGGGGAGCTGTTTTTT; cdr3_aa: CAWSVSWGRAGELFF
d_call: NA; j_call: TRBJ2-7; v_call: TRBV7-9; clone_size: few; cdr3_nt: TGTGCCAGCAGTCCAGGAGGGGCGTACGAGCAGTACTTC; cdr3_aa: CASSPGGAYEQYF
d_call: TRBD1; j_call: TRBJ1-5; v_call: TRBV6-2/TRBV6-3; clone_size: NA; cdr3_nt: TGTGCCAGCAGTATTTACGGGACAGGGTACCAGCCCCAGCATTTT; cdr3_aa: CASSIYGTGYQPQHF
d_call: TRBD1; j_call: TRBJ2-3; v_call: TRBV12-3/TRBV12-4; clone_size: many; cdr3_nt: TGTGCCAGCAGTCCGGACAGGGGGCGAAGCACAGATACGCAGTATTTT; cdr3_aa: CASSPDRGRSTDTQYF
d_call: NA; j_call: TRBJ1-4; v_call: TRBV6-5; clone_size: few; cdr3_nt: TGTGTCAGCAGTTACTACGGCAGTCTTAATGAAAAACTGTTTTTT; cdr3_aa: CVSSYYGSLNEKLFF
d_call: NA; j_call: TRBJ2-7; v_call: TRBV11-2; clone_size: many; cdr3_nt: TGTGCCAGCAGCTTATGGCACCACTACGAGCAGTACTTC; cdr3_aa: CASSLWHHYEQYF
d_call: NA; j_call: TRBJ2-1; v_call: TRBV7-2; clone_size: NA; cdr3_nt: TGTGCCAGCAGTCGTCCGTGGGGGGCCGACAATGAGCAGTTCTTC; cdr3_aa: CASSRPWGADNEQFF
d_call: NA; j_call: TRBJ1-4; v_call: TRBV14; clone_size: few; cdr3_nt: TGTGCCAGCAGCGCCCGGCCAGGGGAAAAACTGTTTTTT; cdr3_aa: CASSARPGEKLFF
d_call: NA; j_call: TRBJ2-1; v_call: TRBV7-3; clone_size: NA; cdr3_nt: TGTGCCAGCAGCTTCGGACTAAGTGGGGATGAGCAGTTCTTC; cdr3_aa: CASSFGLSGDEQFF
d_call: TRBD1; j_call: TRBJ1-6; v_call: TRBV4-3; clone_size: many; cdr3_nt: TGCGCCAGCAGCCAAGATGGGACAGGAAGATCACCCCTCCACTTT; cdr3_aa: CASSQDGTGRSPLHF
d_call: TRBD1; j_call: TRBJ2-7; v_call: TRBV6-2/TRBV6-3; clone_size: few; cdr3_nt: TGTGCCAGCAGCTACCGGGACAGAAAAGGCGAGCAGTACTTC; cdr3_aa: CASSYRDRKGEQYF
d_call: NA; j_call: TRBJ2-1; v_call: TRBV3-1; clone_size: many; cdr3_nt: TGTGCCAGCAGCCAAGATCAACTAGCCCATGAGCAGTTCTTC; cdr3_aa: CASSQDQLAHEQFF
d_call: TRBD1; j_call: TRBJ1-2; v_call: TRBV6-2/TRBV6-3; clone_size: many; cdr3_nt: TGTGCCAGCAGCCCGGGACAGGGGGCTAATGGCTACACCTTC; cdr3_aa: CASSPGQGANGYTF